The T cell receptor beta chain described here comes from a study of blood T cells in healthy people across ages. The wider study: Capturing about one barcoded beta molecule per two T cells was achieved by template switching. Overall study findings and caveats: Older age went with lower TCR beta diversity per million T cells, in a roughly linear way.

Through a sample-barcoded 5' primer and a J-beta primer mix, a second PCR was run for roughly 7 to 11 cycles. TCRdb redid the calling of the 5' RACE reads with MiXCR, one entry per CDR3 protein. The table includes around 1,800,000 distinct CDR3 sequences, 39% detected once. The CDR3 is 14 amino acids. Trimming at V came to 1 base and at J to 2 bases, leaving 4 bases not matched to a gene. CDR1 is DFQATT, CDR2 SNEGSKA, per germline (reference sequence). This clonotype has only a few counts. Its antigen is as yet unknown. Material: blood. V usage is TRBV20-1 and J usage is TRBJ1-2; TRBD1 matches 7 bases. This receptor was taken from a human donor in good health. The CDR3 sequence is CSARGARGNYGYTF. In DNA form, the CDR3 reads TGCAGTGCTAGAGGGGCCAGGGGGAACTATGGCTACACCTTC.